The TCR beta chain under discussion was sequenced for a study of T cells in Graves' hyperthyroidism and ophthalmopathy. Whole-study findings and limits: Expanded thyroid clonotypes (above 0.001) were mostly also found in blood. Researchers report that a 13 V-J model separated ophthalmopathy from stable hyperthyroidism.

RNA transcripts yielded amplified TCR beta CDR3 regions. The HTBI primer set served for first-round RT-PCR of the TCR CDR3. TCRdb analysed the multiplex PCR reads with MiXCR anew, one entry per CDR3 protein. This table holds about 480,000 distinct CDR3 sequences, around 15% found once. Pregnant or lactating patients were excluded, as were those with uncontrolled infection or other autoimmune disease. From more than 9.5 ml of fresh peripheral blood, PBMCs were isolated. Germline loops: CDR1 LNHNV, CDR2 YYDKDF (reference sequence). This CDR3 comprises 14 residues. Losses at the gene ends were 3 bases for V and 7 bases for J; bases not matched to a gene: 7. This clonotype showed up many times. The antigen is undetermined.

This receptor was obtained from a young woman with Graves' hyperthyroidism. The sample comprised blood. The genes are TRBV15 and TRBJ1-1; TRBD1 matches at 8 bases. In DNA, the CDR3 is TGTGCCACCAGCAGGGCCAGGGGGCTCGATGAAGCTTTCTTT. It codes for CATSRARGLDEAFF.